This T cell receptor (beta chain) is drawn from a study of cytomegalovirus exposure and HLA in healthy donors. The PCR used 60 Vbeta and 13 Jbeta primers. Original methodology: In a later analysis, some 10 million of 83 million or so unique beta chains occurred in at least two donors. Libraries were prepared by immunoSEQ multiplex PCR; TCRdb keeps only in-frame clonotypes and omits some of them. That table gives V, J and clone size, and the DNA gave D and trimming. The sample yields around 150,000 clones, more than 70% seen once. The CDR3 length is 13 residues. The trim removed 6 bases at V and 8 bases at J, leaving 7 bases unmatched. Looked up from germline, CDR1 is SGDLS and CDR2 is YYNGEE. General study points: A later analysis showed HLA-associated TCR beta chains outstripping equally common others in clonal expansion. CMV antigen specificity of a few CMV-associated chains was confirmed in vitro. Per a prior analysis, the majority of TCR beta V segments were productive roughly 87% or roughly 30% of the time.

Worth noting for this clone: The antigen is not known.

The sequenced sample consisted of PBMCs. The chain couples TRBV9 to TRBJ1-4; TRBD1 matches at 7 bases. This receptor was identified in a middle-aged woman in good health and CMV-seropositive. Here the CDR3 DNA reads TGTGCCAGCAATAGACAGGGTGGAGAAAAACTGTTTTTT. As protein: CASNRQGGEKLFF.